The 9 T cell receptor beta chains listed next were all sequenced from one sample in a study of immune heterogeneity within non-small cell lung tumors. Genomic DNA extracted from bulk tumor tissue served as template. A total of roughly 600 ng was used per sample. Taken during surgery, several biopsies per primary tumor were spaced as far apart as possible within the tumor mass. Patients underwent curative surgery for non-small cell lung cancer (untreated and newly diagnosed). Multiplex PCR (32 V and 13 J primers) was used to amplify the TCR beta CDR3. TCRdb re-derived calls from the multiplex PCR reads in MiXCR, one entry per CDR3 protein. The data hold 8,500 to 11,000 distinct CDR3 sequences, with less than 20% observed a single time. The sample was lung tumor tissue. The receptors come from a man aged 40-55 years with non-small cell lung cancer.

This clonotype is medium-sized (0.01 to 0.1%). CDR3 bases: TGTGCCAGCAGCACGGGGGAGATCTATGGCTACACCTTC. Amino acids: CASSTGEIYGYTF. The chain couples TRBV2 to TRBJ1-2, with D possibly being TRBD1 (5 bases). CDR1 and CDR2 from the germline V gene are SNHLY and FYNNEI. With 6 bases removed from V and 4 bases from J, the gap between germline ends came to 12 bases. CDR3 length equals 13 residues.

Within the sample, this clonotype is medium-sized. The CDR3 sequence: CASSHWTGMNTEAFF. The DNA of the CDR3 is TGTGCCAGCAGTCATTGGACAGGGATGAACACTGAAGCTTTCTTT. The J gene is TRBJ1-1, the V gene TRBV12-3 or TRBV12-4; 8 bases line up with TRBD1. CDR3 length: 15 residues. V gave up 5 bases and J gave up 0 bases; unmatched junction bases: 5.

This clonotype was picked up many times. The chain employs TRBV14 and TRBJ1-4, with D possibly matching TRBD1 (6 bases). Germline-derived CDR1 and CDR2 are SGHDN and FVKESK. The V and J ends lost 4 bases and 7 bases respectively, with 22 bases between them. CDR3 length equals 17 residues. The CDR3 nucleotides read TGTGCCAGCAGCCCCGGGACATCCTCCGGGGATGTTGAAAAACTGTTTTTT. This translates into CASSPGTSSGDVEKLFF.

This clonotype appeared many times. The chain is built from TRBV4-2 and TRBJ2-1; TRBD1 or TRBD2 may be the D gene (5 bases each). The V and J ends lost 4 bases and 7 bases respectively, with 20 bases between them. The germline CDR1 and CDR2 sequences are LGHNA and YNFKEQ. This CDR3 has 16 amino acids. CDR3 nucleotides: TGTGCCAGCAGCCTTTCTGATGGGGGTCACGGGAATGAGCAGTTCTTC. As protein: CASSLSDGGHGNEQFF.

The chain uses TRBV27 and TRBJ2-4, with D possibly TRBD2 on 5 matching bases. There are 20 residues in the CDR3. CDR1 and CDR2 (germline): MNHEY, SMNVEV (reference sequence). The V and J ends lost 9 bases and 3 bases respectively, with 33 bases between them. The CDR3 reads CARYVIQVYGPMRVKNIQYF. The DNA of the CDR3 is TGTGCCAGATATGTCATTCAGGTTTATGGCCCAATGCGGGTCAAAAACATTCAGTACTTC.

This clonotype was picked up many times. V and J are TRBV20-1 and TRBJ2-5; D might be TRBD2 (7 bases). V was pared by 2 bases and J by 4 bases, with 17 bases between. There are 15 residues in the CDR3. Germline CDR1 is DFQATT and CDR2 is SNEGSKA (reference sequence). In DNA, the CDR3 is TGCAGTGCTAGAAGGGGGGGCAGGGGATTAGAGACCCAGTACTTC. It specifies CSARRGGRGLETQYF.

The sample holds many counts of this clonotype. The gene calls are TRBV7-2 and TRBJ2-7; TRBD2 matches 10 bases. The CDR3 totals 19 residues. In germline, CDR1 is SGHTA, CDR2 FQGNSA. V lost 5 bases and J lost 3; bases outside the gene matches: 19. This chain's CDR3 is CASSATGTSAQGSLYEQYF. In nucleotides, the CDR3 is TGTGCCAGCAGCGCGACCGGGACTAGCGCCCAAGGGAGTCTCTACGAGCAGTACTTC. The full variable domain, its missing parts supplied by reference TRBV7-2 and TRBJ2-7, is GAGVSQSPSNKVTEKGKDVELRCDPISGHTALYWYRQSLGQGLEFLIYFQGNSAPDKSGLPSDRFSAERTGGSVSTLTIQRTQQEDSAVYLCASSATGTSAQGSLYEQYFGPGTRLTVT.

In the case of this clonotype: The missing conserved phenylalanine or tryptophan at the end of this CDR3 makes a read error likely. The DNA is left out, because the CDR3 cannot be placed on it with certainty; the CDR3 is given as TCRdb lists it. V usage is TRBV11-3 and J usage is TRBJ2-3; the table's D call, TRBD1, was not checked against the DNA. Termini included, the CDR3 measures 15 amino acids. The germline V gene encodes CDR1 SGHNT and CDR2 YENEEA. The CDR3 spells CASSSGTGSQQYFGP.

The CDR3 sequence: CASVASDRGYTF. The CDR3 region has the DNA TGTGCCAGCGTCGCCTCGGACAGGGGCTACACCTTC. This chain links TRBV28 with TRBJ1-2, with TRBD1 identical over 7 bases. With 8 bases clipped from V and 8 bases from J, the junction kept 8 bases outside the gene matches. Per germline, CDR1 MDHEN and CDR2 SYDVKM. The CDR3 has 12 amino acids.